Listed below are T cell receptor beta chains from one sample, sequenced in a study of shared clonotypes between healthy human individuals. The method was immunoSEQ multiplex PCR; TCRdb's version includes in-frame clones alone and lacks a portion of them. The table includes some 2,000,000 clones, about 95% detected once. Material: naive CD8+ T cells sorted from blood. Receptors originate from a man aged 18 to 30 in good health. Both conserved end residues are part of each CDR3. A D gene is named only where the DNA matches it firmly. The listing skips clone size in some rows; elsewhere it reads once, few, many or a size class.

abundance	v_gene	d_gene	j_gene	CDR3aa	CDR3nt
-	TRBV5-5	-	TRBJ1-6	CASSPGGGVTPLHF	TGTGCCAGCAGCCCTGGCGGGGGAGTGACACCCCTCCACTTT
-	TRBV7-9	-	TRBJ2-3	CASSLTGAADTQYF	TGTGCCAGCAGCTTAACGGGGGCGGCGGATACGCAGTATTTT
-	TRBV27	-	TRBJ2-7	CASSTPGYEQYF	TGTGCCAGCAGTACCCCGGGCTACGAGCAGTACTTC
-	TRBV7-9	-	TRBJ2-5	CASSLGGKETQYF	TGTGCCAGCAGTTTAGGGGGGAAAGAGACCCAGTACTTC
-	TRBV5-5	-	TRBJ2-7	CASSRGERGTYEQYF	TGTGCCAGCAGCCGAGGGGAGCGAGGAACCTACGAGCAGTACTTC
-	TRBV9	-	TRBJ1-2	CASSVGAADYGYTF	TGTGCCAGCAGCGTAGGGGCGGCCGACTATGGCTACACCTTC
-	TRBV5-6	TRBD2	TRBJ2-2	CASSSGLAGVTGELFF	TGTGCCAGCAGCTCGGGACTAGCGGGAGTTACCGGGGAGCTGTTTTTT
-	TRBV2	TRBD1	TRBJ2-6	CASTPGQGLSSANVLTF	TGTGCCAGCACCCCGGGACAGGGGCTTAGCTCGGCCAACGTCCTGACTTTC
-	TRBV9	-	TRBJ1-5	CASSPPGMDQPQHF	TGTGCCAGCAGCCCCCCCGGAATGGATCAGCCCCAGCATTTT
-	TRBV10-2	-	TRBJ2-1	CASSSNYPRNEQFF	TGCGCCAGCAGTTCTAATTACCCAAGGAATGAGCAGTTCTTC
-	TRBV28	TRBD1	TRBJ1-5	CASITDRETNQPQHF	TGTGCCAGCATCACAGACAGGGAGACAAATCAGCCCCAGCATTTT
-	TRBV5-6	TRBD1	TRBJ1-2	CASSAGTGPYYGYTF	TGTGCCAGCAGTGCCGGGACAGGGCCATACTATGGCTACACCTTC
-	TRBV5-5	-	TRBJ2-3	CASSPWTDTQYF	TGTGCCAGCAGCCCATGGACCGATACGCAGTATTTT
-	TRBV5-5	-	TRBJ2-1	CASSLAASYNEQFF	TGTGCCAGCAGCTTGGCCGCAAGCTACAATGAGCAGTTCTTC
-	TRBV27	TRBD1	TRBJ2-2	CASSPGQGHGELFF	TGTGCCAGCAGCCCGGGACAGGGCCACGGGGAGCTGTTTTTT
once	TRBV27	TRBD2	TRBJ2-5	CASSPLPTSGGEAGTQYF	TGTGCCAGCAGTCCCCTCCCGACTAGCGGGGGGGAGGCAGGGACCCAGTACTTC
-	TRBV15	-	TRBJ1-5	CATSRDRGVNQPQHF	TGTGCCACCAGCAGAGATCGGGGGGTCAATCAGCCCCAGCATTTT
-	TRBV6-5	TRBD1	TRBJ2-7	CASGTGGYEQYF	TGTGCCAGCGGGACAGGCGGCTACGAGCAGTACTTC
-	TRBV7-2	-	TRBJ2-5	CASSPDLGVETQYF	TGTGCCAGCAGCCCAGATCTCGGGGTAGAGACCCAGTACTTC
-	TRBV7-9	-	TRBJ2-7	CASSSSISAVSEQYF	TGTGCCAGCAGCTCCTCCATTTCGGCAGTTAGTGAGCAGTACTTC
-	TRBV6-5	-	TRBJ2-3	CASGWGSGTDTQYF	TGTGCCAGCGGCTGGGGGAGCGGCACAGATACGCAGTATTTT
-	TRBV27	-	TRBJ2-5	CASSFRRPQETQYF	TGTGCCAGCAGTTTTCGCAGACCCCAAGAGACCCAGTACTTC
-	TRBV27	-	TRBJ2-7	CASSLATENYEQYF	TGTGCCAGCAGTTTGGCCACAGAGAACTACGAGCAGTACTTC
once	TRBV5-4	-	TRBJ2-2	CASSPENTGELFF	TGTGCCAGCAGCCCAGAGAACACCGGGGAGCTGTTTTTT
-	TRBV10-1	-	TRBJ1-1	CARGTTHENTEAFF	TGCGCCAGGGGGACCACCCATGAGAACACTGAAGCTTTCTTT
-	TRBV5-4	TRBD2	TRBJ2-3	CASSPLAGASTDTQYF	TGTGCCAGCAGCCCTCTAGCGGGGGCTAGCACAGATACGCAGTATTTT
-	TRBV4-2	TRBD2	TRBJ2-5	CASSLSGEVETQYF	TGTGCCAGCAGCCTCAGCGGGGAGGTGGAGACCCAGTACTTC
-	TRBV9	-	TRBJ2-1	CASSDEGVGEQFF	TGTGCCAGCAGCGATGAGGGGGTTGGTGAGCAGTTCTTC
-	TRBV6-1	TRBD1	TRBJ1-1	CASSLGRGEAFF	TGTGCCAGCAGCCTGGGCAGGGGGGAAGCTTTCTTT
once	TRBV29-1	-	TRBJ1-5	CSVGGGEGGNQPQHF	TGCAGCGTGGGGGGAGGGGAGGGTGGCAATCAGCCCCAGCATTTT
-	TRBV4-1	TRBD1	TRBJ1-1	CASSPRGQVNTEAFF	TGCGCCAGCAGCCCCAGGGGGCAGGTGAACACTGAAGCTTTCTTT
-	TRBV10-1	-	TRBJ2-3	CASSEALPDTQYF	TGCGCCAGCAGTGAGGCATTACCGGATACGCAGTATTTT
-	TRBV9	-	TRBJ2-2	CASSVGVGELFF	TGTGCCAGCAGCGTAGGAGTCGGGGAGCTGTTTTTT
-	TRBV6-5	-	TRBJ2-7	CASSYSPRDYEQYF	TGTGCCAGCAGTTACTCGCCTAGGGACTACGAGCAGTACTTC
-	TRBV2	-	TRBJ2-7	CASTDLAREQYF	TGTGCCAGCACCGACCTAGCGCGAGAGCAGTACTTC
-	TRBV9	TRBD1	TRBJ2-2	CASKSTGAGELFF	TGTGCCAGCAAATCGACAGGGGCCGGGGAGCTGTTTTTT
-	TRBV2	-	TRBJ1-5	CASTGPRDGINQPQHF	TGTGCCAGCACCGGACCCCGGGACGGAATAAATCAGCCCCAGCATTTT
-	TRBV27	-	TRBJ2-1	CASSDGSSYNEQFF	TGTGCCAGCAGCGACGGGAGCTCCTACAATGAGCAGTTCTTC
-	TRBV28	-	TRBJ2-7	CASSFPLAETSYEQYF	TGTGCCAGCAGTTTCCCCTTGGCTGAAACCTCCTACGAGCAGTACTTC
-	TRBV5-4	TRBD2	TRBJ2-3	CASSSGLAGGPGTDTQYF	TGTGCCAGCAGCTCGGGACTAGCGGGAGGGCCGGGCACAGATACGCAGTATTTT